These 8 T cell receptor beta chains were all obtained from the same sample, sequenced in a study of blood T cell repertoires in COVID-19. Sequencing was performed with immunoSEQ multiplex PCR; in TCRdb, only in-frame clones are kept and a portion is missing. The sample shows about 68,000 clones, around 83% of them seen only once. Sequencing used peripheral blood. The receptors here all came from a man at least 80 years old with acute or convalescent COVID-19.

The chain links TRBV6-2 or TRBV6-3 to TRBJ2-7; D may be TRBD2 (5 bases). The germline CDR1 and CDR2 sequences are MNHEY and SVGEGT. The ends were cut back, 2 bases at V and 3 bases at J, with 8 bases in the middle. The CDR3 sequence is 13 residues long. CDR3 bases: TGTGCCAGCAGTTACCAGCGGCGCTACGAGCAGTACTTC. Amino acids: CASSYQRRYEQYF.

The rearrangement uses TRBV3-1 (or the pseudogene TRBV3-2) and TRBJ1-1; a weak D match, TRBD1 (5 bases). Germline CDR1 and CDR2: LGHDT and YNNKEL (reference sequence). The CDR3 length is 13 residues. V lost 0 bases and J 10 bases, leaving 12 bases between the germline ends. The CDR3, as DNA: TGTGCCAGCAGCCAAGACGGGACTACTAGAGCTTTCTTT. As protein: CASSQDGTTRAFF.

In its sample, this clone was seen once. The rearrangement joins TRBV6-5 to TRBJ2-3; D not certain. The germline V gene has CDR1 MNHEY and CDR2 SVGAGI. Trimming cost V 2 bases and J 1 base, with 4 bases left between them. The CDR3 covers 13 residues. DNA of the CDR3: TGTGCCAGCAGTTACGAGCGCACAGATACGCAGTATTTT. This translates into CASSYERTDTQYF.

J is TRBJ2-2 and V is TRBV10-3; D might be TRBD1 (6 bases). V was clipped by 4 bases and J by 0 bases, with 9 bases between them. CDR3 size: 15 residues. CDR1 is ENHRY and CDR2 is SYGVKD in the germline V gene. Here the CDR3 reads CAISVGTSNTGELFF. The CDR3 DNA is TGTGCCATCAGTGTTGGGACATCGAACACCGGGGAGCTGTTTTTT.

This clone was observed a handful of times. This chain connects TRBV3-1 (or the pseudogene TRBV3-2) to TRBJ1-1, with TRBD1 identical over 9 bases. Trimming cost V 4 bases and J 8 bases; bases outside gene matches: 5. The CDR3 sequence is 13 residues long. Germline CDR1 and CDR2: LGHDT and YNNKEL (reference sequence). CDR3 in amino acids: CASSPGTGIEAFF. For the CDR3, the DNA is TGTGCCAGCAGCCCCGGGACAGGGATAGAAGCTTTCTTT.

This chain uses TRBV6-5 with TRBJ2-5; tentatively, D is TRBD1 (7 bases). With 4 bases removed from V and 5 bases from J, the gap between germline ends came to 14 bases. The length of the CDR3 is 14 residues. Germline loops: CDR1 MNHEY, CDR2 SVGAGI. This chain's CDR3 is CASSLSRGVETQYF. The DNA for the CDR3 is TGTGCCAGCAGTTTATCCAGGGGGGTCGAGACCCAGTACTTC.

This chain connects TRBV6-1 to TRBJ2-3; 7 bases align to TRBD2. The CDR3 spans 17 residues. The germline gives CDR1 MNHNS, CDR2 SASEGT. The trim removed 2 bases at V and 4 bases at J, leaving 12 bases unmatched. CDR3 DNA: TGTGCCAGCAGTGAATCGGGGGGAGGGGATACCGCAGATACGCAGTATTTT. It translates to CASSESGGGDTADTQYF.

The chain joins TRBV28 to TRBJ2-7, with D unclear. This CDR3 has 13 amino acids. V shed 2 bases and J shed 3 bases, with 8 bases lying between them. The germline V gene encodes CDR1 MDHEN and CDR2 SYDVKM. This CDR3 reads CASSLPGGYEQYF. In nucleotides, the CDR3 is TGTGCCAGCAGTTTACCCGGCGGCTACGAGCAGTACTTC.